This TCR beta chain was documented in a study of spatial heterogeneity in lung cancer. For the study at large: Detected beta-chain sequences consistently exceeded alpha-chain sequences.

V was cut by 2 bases and J by 6 bases, with 20 bases left in between. The CDR3 extends over 16 amino acids. Germline loops: CDR1 LNHNV, CDR2 YYDKDF (reference sequence). Stated time point: sample taken at primary tumor resection. Sequencing of whole RNA from tumor, nontumor lung or frozen PBMC involved no sorting. The cohort: under 80 early-stage, untreated non-small cell lung cancer patients. TCRdb re-derived calls from the 5' RACE reads in MiXCR, one entry per CDR3 protein. The sample comprises 40,000 to 55,000 distinct CDR3 sequences, roughly 13% of which are singletons, and around 54% rests with the top ten.

This sequence was found in a male donor with early-stage non-small cell lung cancer. The V and J genes are TRBV15 and TRBJ2-7; TRBD1 is a possible D gene (5 bases). The sample here was PBMCs, taken at surgery. In nucleotides, the CDR3 is TGTGCCACCAGCAGACCCTCGGTGCCAGGGCCTGCCGAGCAGTACTTC. Protein product: CATSRPSVPGPAEQYF.